This T cell receptor (beta chain) was obtained from a study of cytomegalovirus exposure and HLA in healthy donors. About the study: Genotyping of under 500 donors showed that approximately 83% belonged to the Caucasian-associated ancestry cluster. Overall study results and limits: HLA alleles showed associations with some 17,000 TCR beta sequences in a later analysis, at a 0.05 false discovery rate. Rarity marked most TCR sequences, yet some public TCRs occurred in many donors.

With respect to this clone: The antigen remains undetermined.

The PCR was carried out with 60 Vbeta primers and 13 Jbeta primers. This table comes from immunoSEQ multiplex PCR, and its TCRdb copy is limited to in-frame clones, with some not included. The sample lists about 190,000 clones; 75% to 85% were seen once. Germline CDR1 SNHLY, CDR2 FYNNEI. There are 13 residues in the CDR3. The germline V and J ends were trimmed by 6 bases and 1 base, with 9 bases remaining between them. This clonotype originated in a woman in her late teens or twenties in good health and CMV-seropositive. The source material was PBMCs. V and J are TRBV2 and TRBJ1-1; D is perhaps TRBD1 (6 bases). CDR3 sequence: CASRRQANTEAFF. CDR3 nucleotide sequence: TGTGCCAGCAGACGACAGGCGAACACTGAAGCTTTCTTT.